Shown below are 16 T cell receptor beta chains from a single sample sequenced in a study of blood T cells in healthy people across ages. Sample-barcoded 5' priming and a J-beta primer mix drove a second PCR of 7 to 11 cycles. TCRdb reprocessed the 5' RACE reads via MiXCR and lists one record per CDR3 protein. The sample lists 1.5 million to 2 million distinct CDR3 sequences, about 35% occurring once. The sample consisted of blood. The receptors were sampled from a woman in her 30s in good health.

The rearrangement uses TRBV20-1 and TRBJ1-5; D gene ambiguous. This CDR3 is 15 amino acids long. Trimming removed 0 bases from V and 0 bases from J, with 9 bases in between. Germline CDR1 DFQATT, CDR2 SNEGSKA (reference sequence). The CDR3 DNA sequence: TGCAGTGCTAGAGATGACATGTATAGCAATCAGCCCCAGCATTTT. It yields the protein CSARDDMYSNQPQHF.

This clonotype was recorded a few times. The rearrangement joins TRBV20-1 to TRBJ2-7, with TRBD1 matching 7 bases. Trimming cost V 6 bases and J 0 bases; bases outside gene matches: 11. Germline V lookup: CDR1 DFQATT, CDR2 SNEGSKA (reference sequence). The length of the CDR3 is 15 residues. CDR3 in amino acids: CSAEGAGSTSYEQYF. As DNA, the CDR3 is TGCAGTGCAGAGGGGGCGGGCTCGACCTCCTACGAGCAGTACTTC.

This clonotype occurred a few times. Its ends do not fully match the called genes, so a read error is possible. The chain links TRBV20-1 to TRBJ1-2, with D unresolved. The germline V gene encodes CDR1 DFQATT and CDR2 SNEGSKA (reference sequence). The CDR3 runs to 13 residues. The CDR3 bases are TGCAGTGTTAGAATGGCCTCCCGGGAGGGCTACACCTTC. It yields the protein CSVRMASREGYTF.

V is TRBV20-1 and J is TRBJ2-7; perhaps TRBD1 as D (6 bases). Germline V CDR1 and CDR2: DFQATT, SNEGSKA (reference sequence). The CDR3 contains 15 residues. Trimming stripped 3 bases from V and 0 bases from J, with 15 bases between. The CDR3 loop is CSARANRVDSYEQYF. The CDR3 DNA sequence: TGCAGTGCTAGGGCAAACAGGGTCGACTCCTACGAGCAGTACTTC.

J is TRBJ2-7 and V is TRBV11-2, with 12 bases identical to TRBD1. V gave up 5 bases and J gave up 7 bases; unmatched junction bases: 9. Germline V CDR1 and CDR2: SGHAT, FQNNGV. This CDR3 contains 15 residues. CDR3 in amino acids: CASSKRGQGAGEQYF. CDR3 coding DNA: TGTGCCAGCAGCAAACGGGGACAGGGGGCGGGGGAGCAGTACTTC.

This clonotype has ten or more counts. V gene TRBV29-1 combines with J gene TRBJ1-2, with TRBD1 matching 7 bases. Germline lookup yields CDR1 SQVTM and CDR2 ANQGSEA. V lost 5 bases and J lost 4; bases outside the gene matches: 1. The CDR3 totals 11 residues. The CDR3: CSVRTGYGYTF. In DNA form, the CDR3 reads TGCAGCGTTAGGACAGGCTATGGCTACACCTTC.

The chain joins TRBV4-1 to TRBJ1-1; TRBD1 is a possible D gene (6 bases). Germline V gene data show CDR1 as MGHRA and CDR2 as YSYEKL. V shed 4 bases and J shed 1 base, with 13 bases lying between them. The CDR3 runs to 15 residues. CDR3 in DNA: TGCGCCAGCAGCCGGGGACAACAGAAGAACACTGAAGCTTTCTTT. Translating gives CASSRGQQKNTEAFF.

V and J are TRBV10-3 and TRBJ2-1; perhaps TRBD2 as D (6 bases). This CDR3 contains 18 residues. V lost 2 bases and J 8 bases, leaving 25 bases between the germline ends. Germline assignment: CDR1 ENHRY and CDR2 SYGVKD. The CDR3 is CAISEPRGRGNLADEQFF. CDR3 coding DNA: TGTGCCATCAGTGAGCCACGGGGACGGGGAAATTTAGCGGATGAGCAGTTCTTC.

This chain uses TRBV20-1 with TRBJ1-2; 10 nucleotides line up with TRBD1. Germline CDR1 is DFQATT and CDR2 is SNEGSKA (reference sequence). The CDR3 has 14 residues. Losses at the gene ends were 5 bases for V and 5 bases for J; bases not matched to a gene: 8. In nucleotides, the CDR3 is TGCAGTGCTGAGGGACAGGGGAATTGGTATGGCTACACCTTC. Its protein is CSAEGQGNWYGYTF.

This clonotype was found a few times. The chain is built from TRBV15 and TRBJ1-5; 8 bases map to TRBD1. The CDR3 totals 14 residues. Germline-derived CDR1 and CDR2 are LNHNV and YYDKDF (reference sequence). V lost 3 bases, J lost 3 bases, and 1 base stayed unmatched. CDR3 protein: CATSSRGPNQPQHF. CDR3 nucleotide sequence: TGTGCCACCAGCAGCAGGGGGCCCAATCAGCCCCAGCATTTT.

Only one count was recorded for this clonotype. The DNA of the CDR3 is TGTGCCAGCAGCCTACTAAGATCCGGGCCCAAAGAGACCCAGTACTTC. The encoded protein is CASSLLRSGPKETQYF. This chain joins TRBV5-6 and TRBJ2-5; D is ambiguous. The CDR3 loop spans 16 amino acids. The V and J ends lost 4 bases and 3 bases respectively, with 19 bases between them. In germline, CDR1 is SGHDT, CDR2 YYEEEE.

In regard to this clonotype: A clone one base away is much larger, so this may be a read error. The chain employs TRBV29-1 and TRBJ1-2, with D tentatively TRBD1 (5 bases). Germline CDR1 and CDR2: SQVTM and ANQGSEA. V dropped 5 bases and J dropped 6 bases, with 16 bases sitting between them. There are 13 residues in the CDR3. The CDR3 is CSVLIGAGDGYTF. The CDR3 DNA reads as TGCAGCGTTTTAATCGGGGCCGGGGATGGCTACACCTTC.

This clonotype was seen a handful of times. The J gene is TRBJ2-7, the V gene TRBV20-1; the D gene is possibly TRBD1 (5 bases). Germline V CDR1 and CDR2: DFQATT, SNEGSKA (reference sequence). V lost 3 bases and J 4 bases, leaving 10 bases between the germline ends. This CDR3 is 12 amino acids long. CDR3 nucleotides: TGCAGTGCTAGGCCGACAGTTTACGAGCAGTACTTC. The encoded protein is CSARPTVYEQYF.

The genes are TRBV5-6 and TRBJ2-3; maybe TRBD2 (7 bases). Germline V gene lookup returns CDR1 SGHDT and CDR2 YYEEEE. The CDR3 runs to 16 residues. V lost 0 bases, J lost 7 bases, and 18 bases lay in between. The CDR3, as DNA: TGTGCCAGCAGCTTGGCGGATAAGGGGGGGTGGAATACGCAGTATTTT. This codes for CASSLADKGGWNTQYF.

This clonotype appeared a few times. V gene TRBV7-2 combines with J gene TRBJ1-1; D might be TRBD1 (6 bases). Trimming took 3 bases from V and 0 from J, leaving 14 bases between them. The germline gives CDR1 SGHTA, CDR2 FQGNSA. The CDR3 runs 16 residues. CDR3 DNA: TGTGCCAGCAGCTTCTTCGGACAGACCATGAACACTGAAGCTTTCTTT. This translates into CASSFFGQTMNTEAFF.

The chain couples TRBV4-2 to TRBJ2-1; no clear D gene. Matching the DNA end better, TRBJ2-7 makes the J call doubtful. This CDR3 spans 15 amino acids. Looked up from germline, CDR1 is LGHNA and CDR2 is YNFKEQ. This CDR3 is CASSQDPSTWNEQYF. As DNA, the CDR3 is TGTGCCAGCAGCCAAGACCCATCCACGTGGAATGAGCAGTACTTC.